These 22 T cell receptor beta chains were sequenced from one sample in a study of CD4 T cells in relation to SARS-CoV-2 and coronaviruses. The table came from immunoSEQ multiplex PCR; TCRdb's copy has only in-frame clones and leaves some out. The sample yields tens of thousands of clones, roughly 76% seen once. Their specific antigens are unknown. Before the COVID-19 pandemic, during about 2011-2019, CD4+ T cells were taken from unexposed donors. Isolation of CD4+ T cells took place after less than 11 days in culture. Input material: CD4+ T cells from PBMCs, cultured in vitro. Source of these receptors: a human donor in good health.

The chain links TRBV7-8 to TRBJ2-7, with 9 bases lining up with TRBD2. With 1 base clipped from V and 0 bases from J, the junction kept 1 base outside the gene matches. The CDR3 sequence is 15 residues long. CDR1 and CDR2 (germline): SGHVS, FQNEAQ. CDR3 residues: CASSLGTSVSYEQYF. The CDR3 coding sequence is TGTGCCAGCAGCTTAGGGACTAGCGTCTCCTACGAGCAGTACTTC.

The chain has TRBV11-3 and TRBJ2-5, with TRBD2 matching 14 bases. The CDR3 sequence is 18 residues long. V trimming: 8 bases; J trimming: 5 bases; junction bases outside the gene matches: 16. The germline V gene has CDR1 SGHNT and CDR2 YENEEA. The CDR3 loop is CASSLGLAGGRGVETQYF. CDR3 bases: TGTGCCAGCTCACTAGGACTAGCGGGAGGAAGGGGTGTTGAGACCCAGTACTTC.

This clone was picked up a small number of times. The V gene is TRBV4-2, the J gene TRBJ1-2; D remains unclear. Germline CDR1 LGHNA, CDR2 YNFKEQ. V was trimmed by 0 bases and J by 5 bases, leaving 7 bases between them. The length of the CDR3 is 13 residues. The CDR3 nucleotides read TGTGCCAGCAGCCAAGAGGGTCGATATGGCTACACCTTC. Residues: CASSQEGRYGYTF.

By share, this clone ranks as medium-sized (0.01 to 0.1%). The V call is TRBV19, the J call TRBJ2-1, with TRBD1 matching 10 bases. The CDR3 loop spans 13 amino acids. J was trimmed by 6 bases and V by 10 bases; bases with no gene match: 6. The germline gives CDR1 LNHDA, CDR2 SQIVND (reference sequence). CDR3 in amino acids: CATTGTGVNEQFF. CDR3 in DNA: TGTGCCACGACCGGGACAGGGGTCAATGAGCAGTTCTTC.

This clone was observed a single time. V gene TRBV7-8 combines with J gene TRBJ2-7; possibly TRBD1 for D (6 bases). The CDR3 loop spans 14 amino acids. Germline assignment: CDR1 SGHVS and CDR2 FQNEAQ. Between the trimmed V and J ends, which lost 5 bases and 0 bases, there was a span of 11 bases. The CDR3 loop reads CASSILQGSYEQYF. CDR3 sequence (DNA): TGTGCCAGCAGCATATTACAGGGCTCCTACGAGCAGTACTTC.

The chain uses TRBV10-3 and TRBJ1-1; a possible D gene is TRBD1 (5 bases). The CDR3 extends over 14 amino acids. Trimming shortened V by 9 bases and J by 2 bases, and 16 bases separated the two germline ends. CDR1 and CDR2 from the germline V gene are ENHRY and SYGVKD. The CDR3, as DNA: TGTGCCATAGGGGAGGGACGGAGAAACACTGAAGCTTTCTTT. As protein: CAIGEGRRNTEAFF.

CDR3: CASGDFLGDTQYF. Here the CDR3 DNA reads TGTGCCAGCGGGGACTTCCTAGGGGATACGCAGTATTTT. This sequence joins TRBV6-5 and TRBJ2-3; D may be TRBD2 (6 bases). The CDR3 is 13 residues long. Deletions cut 8 bases from V and 6 bases from J, with 15 bases between. The germline CDR1 and CDR2 sequences are MNHEY and SVGAGI.

The chain joins TRBV3-1 (or the pseudogene TRBV3-2) to TRBJ2-1; D is unclear. CDR3 length equals 16 residues. Trimming pared 0 bases from V and 5 bases from J, leaving 14 bases between. Germline CDR1 and CDR2: LGHDT and YNNKEL (reference sequence). The CDR3 DNA reads TGTGCCAGCAGCCAAGATCAACGGCGTATCAACAATGAGCAGTTCTTC. It codes for CASSQDQRRINNEQFF.

The chain joins TRBV7-9 to TRBJ1-2; the D gene is possibly TRBD1 (5 bases). The V gene lost 1 base and the J gene lost 2 bases, with 11 bases spanning the gap. The CDR3 length is 15 residues. Germline V gives CDR1 SEHNR, CDR2 FQNEAQ (reference sequence). This CDR3 reads CASSLGAGLNYGYTF. CDR3 sequence (DNA): TGTGCCAGCAGCTTAGGAGCAGGGTTAAACTATGGCTACACCTTC.

The chain couples TRBV29-1 to TRBJ2-5; 10 bases line up with TRBD1. Germline V gene sequence: CDR1 SQVTM, CDR2 ANQGSEA. V gave up 8 bases and J gave up 7 bases; unmatched junction bases: 4. The CDR3 runs to 11 residues. CDR3 DNA: TGCAGCACGGACAGGGGGACGACCCAGTACTTC. Its translation: CSTDRGTTQYF.

The chain uses TRBV7-2 and TRBJ2-1; D unclear. The CDR3 is made up of 13 amino acids. In germline, CDR1 is SGHTA, CDR2 FQGNSA. V dropped 4 bases and J dropped 6 bases, with 10 bases sitting between them. CDR3 in amino acids: CASSYYTLNEQFF. DNA for the CDR3: TGTGCCAGCAGCTATTACACCCTCAATGAGCAGTTCTTC.

This chain joins TRBV3-1 (or the pseudogene TRBV3-2) and TRBJ2-3; 10 bases agree with TRBD1. Germline V gene sequence: CDR1 LGHDT, CDR2 YNNKEL (reference sequence). This CDR3 has 15 amino acids. Trimming removed 5 bases from V and 1 base from J; junction bases left unmatched: 3. The CDR3 DNA reads TGTGCCAGCAGCATCGGGACAGGGGGCACAGATACGCAGTATTTT. It yields the protein CASSIGTGGTDTQYF.

The rearrangement uses TRBV15 and TRBJ1-3; TRBD1 is a possible D gene (6 bases). The germline V and J ends were trimmed by 1 base and 3 bases, with 7 bases remaining between them. The CDR3 covers 14 residues. Germline V gives CDR1 LNHNV, CDR2 YYDKDF (reference sequence). CDR3 coding DNA: TGTGCCACCAGCAGAGGCAGGGGTGGAAACACCATATATTTT. Translated, it gives CATSRGRGGNTIYF.

V is TRBV6-2 or TRBV6-3 and J is TRBJ1-5; 9 bases map to TRBD1. The length of the CDR3 is 17 residues. V lost 6 bases to trimming and J lost 11 bases; unmatched junction nucleotides: 20. Germline CDR1 MNHEY, CDR2 SVGEGT. CDR3 amino acids: CASSQLRDRVVIATQHF. CDR3 bases: TGTGCCAGCAGCCAACTCCGGGACAGGGTGGTAATAGCGACCCAGCATTTT.

This clone was counted a single time. The chain combines TRBV7-9 with TRBJ1-2; perhaps TRBD1 as D (5 bases). CDR3 length equals 15 residues. The V gene lost 5 bases and the J gene lost 3 bases, with 16 bases spanning the gap. Germline assignment: CDR1 SEHNR and CDR2 FQNEAQ (reference sequence). The CDR3 region has the DNA TGTGCCAGCAGCCCCCAGGGAGTAGGGGACTATGGCTACACCTTC. Translation: CASSPQGVGDYGYTF.

This rearrangement joins TRBV19 to TRBJ2-7, with D possibly matching TRBD2 (6 bases). CDR1 and CDR2 (germline): LNHDA, SQIVND (reference sequence). Trimming stripped 4 bases from V and 10 bases from J, with 20 bases between. There are 14 residues in the CDR3. As DNA, the CDR3 is TGTGCCAGTAGTAACCGGGACTGGGGATCTTACCAGTACTTC. It encodes CASSNRDWGSYQYF.

The chain carries TRBV9 and TRBJ2-1, with 7 nucleotides matching TRBD2. J lost 7 bases, V lost 3 bases, and 13 bases had no gene match. From germline, CDR1 is SGDLS and CDR2 YYNGEE. The CDR3 is 16 residues long. As DNA, the CDR3 is TGTGCCAGCAGCGCGACGAGCGGGGCGCGACCGAATGAGCAGTTCTTC. Its protein product is CASSATSGARPNEQFF.

The chain joins TRBV4-3 to TRBJ2-2, with D possibly matching TRBD1 (6 bases). The V end lost 0 bases, the J end lost 5 bases, and 10 bases lay between the germline ends. The CDR3 runs to 15 residues. CDR1 and CDR2 from the germline V gene are LGHNA and YSLEER. CDR3 region: CASSQERQVTGELFF. For the CDR3, the DNA is TGCGCCAGCAGCCAAGAGAGACAGGTGACCGGGGAGCTGTTTTTT.

CDR3 coding DNA: TGTGCCAGCAGCTCCGGGACAGAGCTTTACGAGCAGTACTTC. Translating it yields CASSSGTELYEQYF. The chain links TRBV7-2 to TRBJ2-7; the match to TRBD1 covers 7 bases. The germline gives CDR1 SGHTA, CDR2 FQGNSA. The CDR3 totals 14 residues. V trimming: 4 bases; J trimming: 4 bases; junction bases outside the gene matches: 7.

The rearrangement uses TRBV5-1 and TRBJ1-3, with TRBD1 as a possible D gene (5 bases). CDR3 length equals 16 residues. The germline gives CDR1 SGHRS, CDR2 YFSETQ. Trimming pared 0 bases from V and 2 bases from J, leaving 12 bases between. CDR3 in amino acids: CASSLGGLTPGNTIYF. CDR3 sequence (DNA): TGCGCCAGCAGCTTGGGGGGACTAACCCCTGGAAACACCATATATTTT.

The DNA of the CDR3 is TGCAGCGGAGACTCAGGACTCCTCAATGAGCAGTTCTTC. Protein product: CSGDSGLLNEQFF. The V call is TRBV29-1, the J call TRBJ2-1, with D possibly matching TRBD2 (5 bases). V lost 7 bases, J lost 6 bases, and 16 bases lay in between. Germline V gives CDR1 SQVTM, CDR2 ANQGSEA. The CDR3 is 13 residues long.

The chain recombines TRBV10-3 with TRBJ2-3; 10 positions match TRBD2. Germline CDR1 and CDR2: ENHRY and SYGVKD. With 6 bases clipped from V and 0 bases from J, the junction kept 9 bases outside the gene matches. This CDR3 has 17 residues. This CDR3 is CAIRTSGRFPSTDTQYF. In DNA, the CDR3 is TGTGCCATCAGGACTAGCGGGCGTTTCCCTAGCACAGATACGCAGTATTTT.